The 32 T cell receptor beta chains below all came from one sample that was sequenced in a study of blood T cells in healthy people across ages. Next came a second PCR, run for roughly 6 to 11 cycles, which used a sample-barcoded 5' primer along with a J-beta primer mix. MiXCR, run by TCRdb on the 5' RACE reads, gives a single entry per CDR3 protein. The sample has 980,000 or so distinct CDR3 sequences; around 48% are singletons. The sample was blood. The receptors were sampled from a man aged 25-45 years in good health.

This clonotype was detected a few times. The chain combines TRBV20-1 with TRBJ2-7; D may correspond to TRBD1 or TRBD2 (6 bases each). Trimming stripped 5 bases from V and 2 bases from J, with 16 bases between. The CDR3 consists of 14 residues. The germline gives CDR1 DFQATT, CDR2 SNEGSKA (reference sequence). This chain's CDR3 is CSAPIPGATYEQYF. The CDR3 bases are TGCAGTGCTCCCATACCGGGGGCTACCTACGAGCAGTACTTC.

This clonotype was observed a few times. The chain uses TRBV7-2 and TRBJ1-1; tentative D call: TRBD1 (6 bases). The CDR3 covers 15 residues. CDR1 and CDR2 from the germline V gene are SGHTA and FQGNSA. V was shortened by 0 bases and J by 0 bases, with 8 bases between the two germline ends. The CDR3 protein is CASSLAGGLNTEAFF. The DNA of the CDR3 is TGTGCCAGCAGCTTAGCAGGGGGATTGAACACTGAAGCTTTCTTT.

A note on this clonotype: Relative to the germline gene, one junction end is altered; a read error may explain this. The J gene is TRBJ2-3, the V gene TRBV12-3 or TRBV12-4; a possible D gene is TRBD1 (5 bases). The CDR3 loop spans 14 amino acids. In DNA form, the CDR3 reads TGCGCCAGCACAGGACATACTAGCACAGATACGCAGTATTTT. It translates to CASTGHTSTDTQYF.

This clonotype was counted ten times or more. The chain uses TRBV28 and TRBJ2-6; D unresolved. The CDR3 totals 15 residues. V dropped 6 bases and J dropped 0 bases, with 9 bases sitting between them. Germline CDR1 is MDHEN and CDR2 is SYDVKM. The CDR3 here is CASSLSLSGANVLTF. Here the CDR3 DNA reads TGTGCCAGCAGCCTGAGTCTCTCTGGGGCCAACGTCCTGACTTTC. Full variable domain (remainder filled in from reference TRBV28 and TRBJ2-6): DVKVTQSSRYLVKRTGEKVFLECVQDMDHENMFWYRQDPGLGLRLIYFSYDVKMKEKGDIPEGYSVSREKKERFSLILESASTNQTSMYLCASSLSLSGANVLTFGAGSRLTVL.

The V gene is TRBV10-3, the J gene TRBJ2-1; 8 nucleotides agree with TRBD2. The CDR3 extends over 13 amino acids. Trimming removed 8 bases from V and 2 bases from J; junction bases left unmatched: 2. Germline assignment: CDR1 ENHRY and CDR2 SYGVKD. The DNA for the CDR3 is TGTGCCATCCGGGGGGGACCCTACAATGAGCAGTTCTTC. Translating it yields CAIRGGPYNEQFF.

The sample holds one count of this clonotype. The chain has TRBV7-8 and TRBJ1-6; D not resolved. Germline values: CDR1 SGHVS, CDR2 FQNEAQ. The CDR3 is 16 amino acids. The V and J ends lost 2 bases and 5 bases respectively, with 13 bases between them. The CDR3 nucleotides are TGTGCCAGCAGCTTAACTTCGATTTCGGATAATTCACCCCTCCACTTT. Protein: CASSLTSISDNSPLHF.

This clonotype was seen many times. The chain joins TRBV7-9 to TRBJ1-4; D is unclear. Trimming removed 1 base from V and 4 bases from J, with 10 bases in between. The CDR3 runs 15 residues. The germline V gene has CDR1 SEHNR and CDR2 FQNEAQ (reference sequence). CDR3 bases: TGTGCCAGCAGCTTAGTGGCAGGAAATAATGAAAAACTGTTTTTT. This encodes CASSLVAGNNEKLFF.

The gene calls are TRBV14 and TRBJ2-6; 8 nucleotides line up with TRBD1. The CDR3 totals 23 residues. Losses at the gene ends were 4 bases for V and 0 bases for J; bases not matched to a gene: 23. CDR1 SGHDN and CDR2 FVKESK come from the germline V gene. CDR3 in amino acids: CASSRAFGTGYKRRDSGANVLTF. The CDR3 nucleotides read TGTGCCAGCAGCCGTGCATTCGGGACAGGATACAAACGGCGCGACTCTGGGGCCAACGTCCTGACTTTC.

The chain has TRBV12-3 or TRBV12-4 and TRBJ2-2; D call uncertain. The CDR3 sequence is 14 residues long. V lost 7 bases and J lost 3, with 12 bases in between. CDR3 sequence: CASTRPVDTGELFF. The CDR3, as DNA: TGTGCCAGCACGCGGCCGGTGGACACCGGGGAGCTGTTTTTT.

This chain connects TRBV7-3 to TRBJ2-6; D is unclear. Trimming removed 1 base at V and 0 bases at J, with 13 bases between. The germline CDR1 and CDR2 sequences are SGHTA and FQGTGA. The CDR3 contains 18 residues. In DNA form, the CDR3 reads TGTGCCAGCAGCTTAAGTCAGCAACCACTCTCTGGGGCCAACGTCCTGACTTTC. It codes for CASSLSQQPLSGANVLTF.

The chain has TRBV7-2 and TRBJ2-7; no reliable D call. This CDR3 is built from 14 residues. The V end was cut by 5 bases, the J end by 0 bases, with 11 bases between. Germline values: CDR1 SGHTA, CDR2 FQGNSA. This chain's CDR3 is CASSPNAHSYEQYF. CDR3 coding DNA: TGTGCCAGCAGCCCAAACGCCCACTCCTACGAGCAGTACTTC.

This clonotype has only a few counts. The chain uses TRBV9 and TRBJ2-1; possible D gene TRBD2, 6 bases. This CDR3 has 13 residues. The V gene's germline CDR1 is SGDLS and CDR2 YYNGEE. V was clipped by 4 bases and J by 8 bases, with 13 bases between them. The CDR3 sequence: CASSPWDLYEQFF. In DNA form, the CDR3 reads TGTGCCAGCAGCCCCTGGGACTTGTATGAGCAGTTCTTC.

The rearrangement links TRBV3-1 to TRBJ2-1; either TRBD1 or TRBD2 may supply D (6 bases each). This CDR3 spans 14 amino acids. In germline, CDR1 is LGHDT, CDR2 YNNKEL (reference sequence). Trimming shortened V by 3 bases and J by 5 bases, and 11 bases separated the two germline ends. In DNA, the CDR3 is TGTGCCAGCAGCCAGTCGGGGGCGCACAATGAGCAGTTCTTC. Its translation is CASSQSGAHNEQFF.

This clonotype was recorded a few times. This rearrangement joins TRBV7-9 to TRBJ2-3; 8 bases are a match to TRBD1. The germline V gene encodes CDR1 SEHNR and CDR2 FQNEAQ (reference sequence). The CDR3 extends over 15 amino acids. Losses at the gene ends were 5 bases for V and 0 bases for J; bases not matched to a gene: 4. CDR3 region: CASSPRDRSTDTQYF. The CDR3 nucleotides read TGTGCCAGCAGCCCACGGGACAGGAGCACAGATACGCAGTATTTT.

The V and J genes are TRBV28 and TRBJ2-7; a possible D gene is TRBD1 (5 bases). The V end was cut by 8 bases, the J end by 0 bases, with 11 bases between. The CDR3 spans 13 residues. Germline-derived CDR1 and CDR2 are MDHEN and SYDVKM. The CDR3: CASLAGFSYEQYF. The CDR3, as DNA: TGTGCCAGCCTCGCAGGGTTCTCCTACGAGCAGTACTTC.

The V call is TRBV4-3, the J call TRBJ2-1; tentatively, D is TRBD2 (7 bases). Trimming took 0 bases from V and 8 from J, leaving 17 bases between them. The CDR3 length is 16 residues. Germline lookup yields CDR1 LGHNA and CDR2 YSLEER. The CDR3 DNA reads TGCGCCAGCAGCCAAGAAGGGGGGGACCCGGGCGATGAGCAGTTCTTC. It specifies CASSQEGGDPGDEQFF.

In this sample, this clonotype turned up a few times. The V call is TRBV3-1, the J call TRBJ1-6; D gene unclear. Trimming took 0 bases from V and 10 from J, leaving 10 bases between them. This CDR3 region has 14 residues. The germline V gene encodes CDR1 LGHDT and CDR2 YNNKEL (reference sequence). The CDR3 DNA follows: TGTGCCAGCAGCCAAGATAGTGGCCTCTCACCCCTCCACTTT. Translating gives CASSQDSGLSPLHF.

The chain combines TRBV6-2 or TRBV6-3 with TRBJ2-7; D remains ambiguous. Trimming cost V 10 bases and J 5 bases, with 12 bases left between them. The CDR3 runs to 11 residues. The V gene's germline CDR1 is MNHEY and CDR2 SVGEGT. CDR3 loop: CATQQGHEQYF. CDR3 nucleotide sequence: TGTGCCACCCAGCAAGGTCACGAGCAGTACTTC.

The V and J genes are TRBV5-5 and TRBJ2-7, with TRBD1 matching 12 bases. From germline, CDR1 is SGHKS and CDR2 YYEKEE (reference sequence). This CDR3 has 16 residues. V shed 4 bases, J shed 6 bases, and the junction held 11 bases outside the gene matches. In DNA form, the CDR3 reads TGTGCCAGCAGCAGAGCTCCCGGGACAGGGGGCCCCGAGCAGTACTTC. It yields the protein CASSRAPGTGGPEQYF.

This clonotype appeared a few times. The chain carries TRBV3-1 and TRBJ2-2; TRBD1 matches at 8 bases. The CDR3 has 16 residues. The germline V gene has CDR1 LGHDT and CDR2 YNNKEL (reference sequence). V gave up 1 base and J gave up 7 bases; unmatched junction bases: 8. The CDR3 DNA sequence: TGTGCCAGCAGCCAAGCCACAGGGGGTTCGCACGGGGAGCTGTTTTTT. Its protein is CASSQATGGSHGELFF.

The chain recombines TRBV5-1 with TRBJ1-4; D is perhaps TRBD1 (6 bases). CDR1 SGHRS and CDR2 YFSETQ come from the germline V gene. Trimming removed 0 bases from V and 3 bases from J, with 12 bases in between. This CDR3 spans 16 amino acids. DNA for the CDR3: TGCGCCAGCAGCTTGGGGAACAGGGCGTCTAATGAAAAACTGTTTTTT. Protein sequence: CASSLGNRASNEKLFF.

The rearrangement links TRBV24-1 to TRBJ2-3; D assignment may be TRBD1 or TRBD2 (5 bases each). Trimming stripped 11 bases from V and 0 bases from J, with 11 bases between. Germline lookup yields CDR1 KGHDR and CDR2 SFDVKD. This CDR3 region has 13 residues. CDR3 protein: CAIGTQSTDTQYF. CDR3 bases: TGTGCCATAGGGACCCAGAGCACAGATACGCAGTATTTT.

This chain uses TRBV7-3 with TRBJ2-1, with D maybe TRBD2 (6 bases). The CDR3 is 16 residues long. V was shortened by 1 base and J by 2 bases, with 12 bases between the two germline ends. Germline CDR1 is SGHTA and CDR2 is FQGTGA. The CDR3 DNA is TGTGCCAGCAGCTTAATGGGACTCAGCCCCTACAATGAGCAGTTCTTC. Translating it yields CASSLMGLSPYNEQFF. Looking up the rest from reference TRBV7-3 and TRBJ2-1 gives the full variable domain: GAGVSQTPSNKVTEKGKYVELRCDPISGHTALYWYRQSLGQGPEFLIYFQGTGAADDSGLPNDRFFAVRPEGSVSTLKIQRTERGDSAVYLCASSLMGLSPYNEQFFGPGTRLTVL.

Only a few counts were recorded for this clonotype. This sequence joins TRBV20-1 and TRBJ1-2, with 10 bases aligning to TRBD1. This CDR3 spans 14 amino acids. CDR1 and CDR2 from the germline V gene are DFQATT and SNEGSKA (reference sequence). V shed 4 bases and J 4 bases; nucleotides not matched to a gene: 6. CDR3 coding DNA: TGCAGTGCTACCGACAGGGGGCTAGGCTATGGCTACACCTTC. Protein: CSATDRGLGYGYTF.

This clonotype rates as medium-sized. This chain joins TRBV29-1 and TRBJ2-1; TRBD1 or TRBD2 may be the D gene (5 bases each). The germline V gene encodes CDR1 SQVTM and CDR2 ANQGSEA. Deletions cut 7 bases from V and 4 bases from J, with 14 bases between. The CDR3 length is 13 residues. The CDR3 reads CSANRDGYNEQFF. In DNA form, the CDR3 reads TGCAGCGCGAACCGGGACGGATACAATGAGCAGTTCTTC.

This chain uses TRBV30 with TRBJ1-1; no clear D gene. Germline V lookup: CDR1 GTSNPN, CDR2 SVGIG (reference sequence). The germline V and J ends were trimmed by 2 bases and 8 bases, with 9 bases remaining between them. This CDR3 is built from 11 residues. CDR3 DNA: TGTGCCTGGAGTAGAGGGCCCGAAGCTTTCTTT. Amino acid sequence: CAWSRGPEAFF.

This clonotype has a single count. The chain has TRBV7-2 and TRBJ2-3; D is possibly TRBD1 (5 bases). The CDR3 has 12 residues. Germline V gene sequence: CDR1 SGHTA, CDR2 FQGNSA. Trimming removed 6 bases from V and 8 bases from J, with 12 bases in between. The DNA for the CDR3 is TGTGCCAGCAGGCCGACAGTAGGTACGCAGTATTTT. Its translation is CASRPTVGTQYF.

The chain combines TRBV5-4 with TRBJ1-2; D call uncertain. This CDR3 contains 13 residues. Trimming cost V 1 base and J 5 bases, with 9 bases left between them. Germline V gene sequence: CDR1 SGHNT, CDR2 YYREEE (reference sequence). This CDR3 reads CASSLYSGYGYTF. The CDR3 nucleotides are TGTGCCAGCAGCTTGTATTCCGGTTATGGCTACACCTTC.

This clonotype turned up a few times. The V and J genes are TRBV7-9 and TRBJ2-3; D not resolved. This CDR3 comprises 14 residues. Between the trimmed V and J ends, which lost 10 bases and 4 bases, there was a span of 18 bases. CDR1 SEHNR and CDR2 FQNEAQ come from the germline V gene (reference sequence). CDR3 DNA sequence: TGTGCCATCCCGTTCGGGTTCAGCGCAGATACGCAGTATTTT. Protein sequence: CAIPFGFSADTQYF.

The chain combines TRBV6-1 with TRBJ2-1; TRBD2 is a possible D gene (6 bases). Per germline, CDR1 MNHNS and CDR2 SASEGT. Trimming took off 1 base at V and 2 bases at J, with 9 bases between the two ends. The CDR3 covers 15 residues. CDR3 nucleotide sequence: TGTGCCAGCAGTGAAGTAGCGGTTGCCTACAATGAGCAGTTCTTC. Protein: CASSEVAVAYNEQFF.

The chain couples TRBV12-3 or TRBV12-4 to TRBJ1-5; D gene ambiguous. The CDR3 has 13 residues. V was trimmed by 6 bases and J by 8 bases, leaving 14 bases between them. CDR3 bases: TGTGCCAGCAGCCCATGGCGGGGAGAGCCCCAGCATTTT. This translates into CASSPWRGEPQHF.

J is TRBJ2-1 and V is TRBV27; D is perhaps TRBD1 or TRBD2 (5 bases each). Germline CDR1 is MNHEY and CDR2 is SMNVEV (reference sequence). The CDR3 runs 15 residues. V was shortened by 1 base and J by 7 bases, with 14 bases between the two germline ends. The CDR3 DNA is TGTGCCAGCAGTTTATACGGGACCCAAACAAATGAGCAGTTCTTC. Protein sequence: CASSLYGTQTNEQFF.